This is a list of T cell receptor beta chains from one sample in a study of cytomegalovirus exposure and HLA in healthy donors. Measured with immunoSEQ multiplex PCR; TCRdb has only the in-frame clones, and not every one. The sample holds approximately 100,000 clones, 79% seen once. Sequenced material: PBMCs. Every receptor here comes from a man aged 45-65 years in good health and CMV-seropositive. CDR3s include the opening cysteine and the closing phenylalanine or tryptophan.

V gene: TRBV7-2; J gene: TRBJ2-1; CDR3 protein: CASSLRLIPHEQFF
V gene: TRBV7-2; J gene: TRBJ2-5; CDR3 protein: CASSGPTSGRFQETQYF
V gene: TRBV5-6; J gene: TRBJ2-7; CDR3 protein: CASSIRPRAGGPYEQYF
V gene: TRBV7-9; J gene: TRBJ2-1; CDR3 protein: CASTLEELPSVHEQFF
V gene: TRBV5-4; J gene: TRBJ2-6; CDR3 protein: CASSSGQTSGANVLTF
V gene: TRBV19; J gene: TRBJ2-7; CDR3 protein: CASSISGASGHFSYEQYF
V gene: TRBV6-5; J gene: TRBJ1-1; CDR3 protein: CASSLQGATEAFF
V gene: TRBV28; J gene: -; CDR3 protein: CASSSESGRLIYEQYF
V gene: TRBV18; J gene: TRBJ1-4; CDR3 protein: CASSPEGQGGEKLFF
V gene: TRBV6-5; J gene: TRBJ1-4; CDR3 protein: CASSQQGNNEKLFF
V gene: TRBV5-1; J gene: TRBJ2-1; CDR3 protein: CASSSGTSGYNEQFF
V gene: TRBV7-2; J gene: TRBJ2-1; CDR3 protein: CASSPVSNEQFF
V gene: TRBV16; J gene: TRBJ1-3; CDR3 protein: CASSLYPTGGSGNTIYF
V gene: TRBV27; J gene: TRBJ1-5; CDR3 protein: CASRTGYQPQHF
V gene: TRBV28; J gene: TRBJ2-7; CDR3 protein: CASSHAGTRGYEQYF
V gene: TRBV11-2; J gene: TRBJ2-7; CDR3 protein: CASSQTAPYEQYF
V gene: TRBV27; J gene: TRBJ2-6; CDR3 protein: CASRSPLGGSGANVLTF
V gene: TRBV28; J gene: TRBJ2-7; CDR3 protein: CASSTGTGIYEQYF
V gene: TRBV27; J gene: TRBJ1-4; CDR3 protein: CASRPGINEKLFF
V gene: TRBV9; J gene: TRBJ1-1; CDR3 protein: CASSGVTGEGTEAFF
V gene: TRBV30; J gene: TRBJ2-7; CDR3 protein: CACATGTGGSYEQYF
V gene: TRBV30; J gene: TRBJ2-3; CDR3 protein: CAWSQGGGTDTQYF
V gene: TRBV5-1; J gene: TRBJ2-1; CDR3 protein: CASSLGGLAAYNEQFF
V gene: TRBV30; J gene: TRBJ1-2; CDR3 protein: CAWSEDRASGGYTF
V gene: TRBV2; J gene: TRBJ1-2; CDR3 protein: CASSPDSSNYGYTF
V gene: TRBV9; J gene: TRBJ2-1; CDR3 protein: CASSVVPGLVNEQFF
V gene: TRBV5-1; J gene: TRBJ2-7; CDR3 protein: CASRDRQGSYEQYF
V gene: TRBV27; J gene: TRBJ1-6; CDR3 protein: CASAPEGRHSPLHF
V gene: TRBV27; J gene: TRBJ2-5; CDR3 protein: CASSLVLSGQETQYF
V gene: TRBV7-9; J gene: TRBJ2-5; CDR3 protein: CASSSKTRVGETQYF
V gene: TRBV10-3; J gene: TRBJ2-1; CDR3 protein: CAIRPGTSGRIGYNEQFF
V gene: TRBV2; J gene: TRBJ2-7; CDR3 protein: CASSLGGGGSSSYEQYF
V gene: TRBV29-1; J gene: TRBJ2-5; CDR3 protein: CSAQGSTQGAQYF
V gene: TRBV5-1; J gene: TRBJ2-7; CDR3 protein: CASSWGQASYEQYF
V gene: TRBV7-8; J gene: TRBJ2-6; CDR3 protein: CASSSQGTGANVLTF
V gene: TRBV5-1; J gene: TRBJ2-5; CDR3 protein: CASSLFNSGRSSYQETQYF
V gene: TRBV7-2; J gene: TRBJ2-7; CDR3 protein: CASSLVGQTYEQYF
V gene: TRBV27; J gene: TRBJ2-7; CDR3 protein: CASSFRERIYEQYF
V gene: TRBV11-1; J gene: TRBJ2-3; CDR3 protein: CASSLSRSLSYTQYF